A selection of T cell receptor beta chains follows, all from one sample in a study of cytomegalovirus exposure and HLA in healthy donors. Repertoires were generated with immunoSEQ multiplex PCR, while TCRdb's copy carries only in-frame clones and drops some. The sample records fewer than 120,000 clones, about 86% being singletons. The specimen was PBMCs. These receptors originate from a man in his forties in good health and CMV-seronegative. CDR3s include the opening cysteine and the closing phenylalanine or tryptophan. A D gene is named only where the DNA matches it firmly. Expanded clones get a size class; other rows say once, few or many, or leave the size out.

V gene	J gene	clone size	D gene	CDR3 protein	CDR3 DNA
TRBV6-5	TRBJ1-2	few	TRBD1	CASRTPGTEAGYTF	TGTGCCAGCAGGACGCCGGGGACAGAGGCTGGCTACACCTTC
TRBV5-1	TRBJ1-1	NA	NA	CASSLGGVRTEAFF	TGCGCCAGCAGCTTGGGGGGAGTAAGGACTGAAGCTTTCTTT
TRBV6-5	TRBJ1-1	NA	NA	CASRVTTGTLGAFF	TGTGCCAGCAGGGTTACTACAGGGACCCTAGGAGCTTTCTTT
TRBV5-4	TRBJ2-5	NA	NA	CASSFRTAAETQYF	TGTGCCAGCAGCTTTAGGACAGCGGCAGAGACCCAGTACTTC
TRBV4-3	TRBJ1-6	NA	NA	CASSRDTSTARTLHF	TGCGCCAGCAGCCGAGATACCTCGACTGCTAGGACCCTCCACTTT
TRBV30	TRBJ2-3	once	NA	CAWTGKDTQYF	TGTGCCTGGACAGGGAAGGATACGCAGTATTTT
TRBV6-6	TRBJ1-1	few	TRBD1	CASRSTGDTEAFF	TGTGCCAGCAGGTCGACAGGGGACACTGAAGCTTTCTTT
TRBV18	TRBJ2-3	NA	NA	CASSRLSDTQYF	TGTGCCAGCTCAAGACTGTCAGATACGCAGTATTTT
TRBV12-5	TRBJ2-3	NA	NA	CASALSGADTQYF	TGTGCTAGTGCCCTCTCAGGGGCAGATACGCAGTATTTT
TRBV9	TRBJ2-1	NA	TRBD2	CASSAPGLGSHNEQFF	TGTGCCAGCAGCGCCCCGGGACTAGGATCCCACAATGAGCAGTTCTTC